These T cell receptor beta chains were read from a single sample in a study of T-cell memory formation after mild COVID-19. TCRdb reprocessed the 5' RACE reads with MiXCR, giving one entry per CDR3 protein. The repertoire holds 310,000 or so distinct CDR3 sequences, with approximately 15% as singletons. Input material: PBMCs or a T cell subset sorted from them (not recorded which). These TCRs come from a man between 18 and 29 years old who had mild COVID-19 (a few samples of this study predate the infection). Cell type and time point are not known. Both conserved end residues are part of each CDR3. The order of the fields is J gene, D gene, V gene, clone size, CDR3 DNA, CDR3 protein. The D gene is left open where the match is weak. Clone sizes are given selectively: once, few, many, or a class where the clone is expanded.

TRBJ1-1,NA,TRBV27,NA,TGTGCCAGCAGATACGCTCGGGGGGGCGCTGAAGCTTTCTTT,CASRYARGGAEAFF
TRBJ2-5,NA,TRBV3-1,few,TGTGCCAGCAGCCAAGCGGGTAGTCAAGAGACCCAGTACTTC,CASSQAGSQETQYF
TRBJ2-1,TRBD2,TRBV7-2,few,TGTGCCAGCAGCTTAGTAGGAGCGGGAGCCTACAATGAGCAGTTCTTC,CASSLVGAGAYNEQFF
TRBJ2-5,NA,TRBV7-9,NA,TGTGCCAGCAGCTTTTCGACTCAAGAGACCCAGTACTTC,CASSFSTQETQYF
TRBJ1-1,TRBD1,TRBV5-1,NA,TGCGCCAGCGAGTACAGGGGAGGGGGCACTGAAGCTTTCTTT,CASEYRGGGTEAFF
TRBJ2-1,TRBD2,TRBV24-1,few,TGTGCCACCCTCGGGGGGTCGTTATACAATGAGCAGTTCTTC,CATLGGSLYNEQFF
TRBJ2-1,NA,TRBV20-1,NA,TGCAGTGCTACTCCGGGGGTTTCCTACAATGAGCAGTTCTTC,CSATPGVSYNEQFF
TRBJ2-5,NA,TRBV7-8,NA,TGTGCCAGCAGCCGCCCATATAGGGGGCAAGAGACCCAGTACTTC,CASSRPYRGQETQYF
TRBJ2-2,NA,TRBV19,few,TGTGCCAGTAGTAGACTCGGGACACGCACCGGGGAGCTGTTTTTT,CASSRLGTRTGELFF
TRBJ2-3,NA,TRBV5-1,many,TGCGCCAGCAGCTTGGCCCTGAACAGCTTGGCAGATACGCAGTATTTT,CASSLALNSLADTQYF
TRBJ1-2,NA,TRBV5-1,NA,TGCGCCAGCAGCTTGGAGTTGGTCTATGGCTACACCTTC,CASSLELVYGYTF
TRBJ2-3,NA,TRBV6-4,NA,TGTGCCAGCAGTGAAGGTTCGTGGACAGATACGCAGTATTTT,CASSEGSWTDTQYF
TRBJ2-1,NA,TRBV11-2,NA,TGTGCCAGCAGCCAGAGTTTGGGCAATGAGCAGTTCTTC,CASSQSLGNEQFF
TRBJ1-1,NA,TRBV5-6,few,TGTGCCAGCAGCCGCCGGGGACCGGGAAACACTGAAGCTTTCTTT,CASSRRGPGNTEAFF
TRBJ2-1,NA,TRBV6-2/TRBV6-3,NA,TGTGCCAGCAGTTACAGCGGCGGTGAGCAGTTCTTC,CASSYSGGEQFF
TRBJ1-1,TRBD1,TRBV7-3,NA,TGTGCCAGCAGAACCACAGGGGGGGACACTGAAGCTTTCTTT,CASRTTGGDTEAFF
TRBJ1-2,NA,TRBV4-1,many,TGCGCCAGCAGCCAAGAGGAGAGACAGGACAATTATGGCTACACCTTC,CASSQEERQDNYGYTF
TRBJ1-5,NA,TRBV10-3,many,TGTGCCATCAGTGAGTCTGGAATTTATCAGCCCCAGCATTTT,CAISESGIYQPQHF
TRBJ2-5,NA,TRBV7-3,few,TGTGCCAGCAGCCGGGCGAGCGGGGAGACCCAGTACTTC,CASSRASGETQYF
TRBJ1-2,NA,TRBV6-5,few,TGTGCCAGCAGTTACTCGAGGGGGGGTAATGGCTACACCTTC,CASSYSRGGNGYTF
TRBJ2-5,NA,TRBV28,NA,TGTGCCAGCAGTTCCTGGGACGTGGGAGAGACCCAGTACTTC,CASSSWDVGETQYF
TRBJ2-5,NA,TRBV29-1,NA,TGCAGCGTTGTACAGACCACTCAAGAGAACCAGTACTTC,CSVVQTTQENQYF
TRBJ1-5,TRBD1,TRBV7-2,few,TGTGCCAGCAGCTTAGGGGCAGGGGGCCAGTATCAGCCCCAGCATTTT,CASSLGAGGQYQPQHF
TRBJ1-1,TRBD1,TRBV6-5,NA,TGTGCCAGCAGTTACGGGACAGGGGGCGCGGAGATAGCTTTCTTT,CASSYGTGGAEIAFF
TRBJ2-7,NA,TRBV7-9,few,TGTGCCAGCAGCTTGGGGACACTCTACGAGCAGTACTTC,CASSLGTLYEQYF
TRBJ2-1,NA,TRBV29-1,NA,TGCAGCGTTGAGAGGTACAATGAGCAGTTCTTC,CSVERYNEQFF
TRBJ1-6,NA,TRBV6-5,few,TGTGCCAGCACCCAACGGGGGTATAATTCACCCCTCCACTTT,CASTQRGYNSPLHF
TRBJ2-2,TRBD1,TRBV7-8,many,TGTGCCAGCAGCTTAGCGATACAGGGGACCGGGGAGCTGTTTTTT,CASSLAIQGTGELFF
TRBJ2-2,NA,TRBV5-4,few,TGTGCCAGCAGCTTGATGGGGTCAATCGGGGAGCTGTTTTTT,CASSLMGSIGELFF
TRBJ2-7,TRBD2,TRBV20-1,NA,TGCAGTGCTAGAGTGCCGGGACTAGTCTACGAGCAGTACTTC,CSARVPGLVYEQYF
TRBJ2-7,NA,TRBV7-9,NA,TGTGCCAGCAGCTTAGGAGGGGAATGGTCCTACGAGCAGTACTTC,CASSLGGEWSYEQYF
TRBJ1-6,TRBD1,TRBV14,few,TGTGCCAGCAGCCAAGATCGCCAGGGGGAACCCCTCCACTTT,CASSQDRQGEPLHF
TRBJ2-1,TRBD2,TRBV4-2,few,TGTGCCAGCAGCCCTCTAGCGGGCCAGGACATCTACAATGAGCAGTTCTTC,CASSPLAGQDIYNEQFF
TRBJ1-6,TRBD1,TRBV7-2,NA,TGTGCCAGCAGGGAAAACAGGGGAGGATCACCCCTCCACTTT,CASRENRGGSPLHF
TRBJ2-1,NA,TRBV5-1,NA,TGCGCCAGCAGCCCCGGCGGGACTGCAACGTACAATGAGCAGTTCTTC,CASSPGGTATYNEQFF
TRBJ2-3,TRBD1,TRBV12-3/TRBV12-4,few,TGTGCCAGCAGTTCTCCGGGACAGGGGGACGCAGATACGCAGTATTTT,CASSSPGQGDADTQYF
TRBJ2-5,NA,TRBV3-1,NA,TGTGCCAGCAGCCAACCCCCTGGGGGATCGAAAGAGACCCAGTACTTC,CASSQPPGGSKETQYF
TRBJ2-2,TRBD2,TRBV29-1,NA,TGCAGCGTTGAAACTTGGGGAACTAGCGGGGGGCCCGGGGAGCTGTTTTTT,CSVETWGTSGGPGELFF
TRBJ2-3,TRBD1,TRBV29-1,few,TGCAGCGCGATGACAGGGAAGACAGATACGCAGTATTTT,CSAMTGKTDTQYF
TRBJ2-3,TRBD2,TRBV5-1,NA,TGCGCCAGCAGCTTTGGGAGGGGAAAGGATACGCAGTATTTT,CASSFGRGKDTQYF